Sequencing of this TCR beta chain was carried out in a study of early T cells in non-severe SARS-CoV-2 infection. From the 5' RACE reads, TCRdb called clonotypes with MiXCR, one entry per CDR3 protein. The sample consists of about 42,000 distinct CDR3 sequences, about 5.9% of them appearing once. This clonotype has ten or more counts. Trimming at V came to 8 bases and at J to 7 bases, leaving 9 bases not matched to a gene. Germline V CDR1 and CDR2: KGHSH, LQKENI. CDR3 size: 14 residues. The TCR was taken from an adult who was a healthcare worker with PCR-confirmed SARS-CoV-2 infection or an uninfected control (not recorded which). Sequences were derived from whole blood, sampled at baseline. The chain employs TRBV18 and TRBJ2-1; 9 nucleotides agree with TRBD1. For the CDR3, the DNA is TGTGCCAGCACCACCACAGGGGGCTGGAATGAGCAGTTCTTC. Translated, it gives CASTTTGGWNEQFF.